This T cell receptor beta chain emerged from a study of T cell responses to AZD1222 COVID-19 vaccine. Trimming removed 4 bases from V and 6 bases from J, with 17 bases in between. CDR3 length equals 15 residues. Germline-derived CDR1 and CDR2 are SGHTA and FQGNSA. Study observations and caveats: Close to half of all spike-specific TCRs reportedly target regions of the variants that are unmutated.

Using immunoSEQ multiplex PCR, the repertoire was profiled, and TCRdb retains in-frame clones only, with some absent. The sample has 100,000 to 150,000 clones; 88% are singletons. To note about this clone: Its specificity is not known.

This chain joins TRBV7-2 and TRBJ2-3, with TRBD2 as a possible D gene (7 bases). The receptor's source is an adult in good health. The material sequenced was peripheral blood, taken on day 0 of AZD1222 vaccination. CDR3: CASSWRGGASDTQYF. The DNA of the CDR3 is TGTGCCAGCAGCTGGAGGGGGGGCGCTTCGGATACGCAGTATTTT.